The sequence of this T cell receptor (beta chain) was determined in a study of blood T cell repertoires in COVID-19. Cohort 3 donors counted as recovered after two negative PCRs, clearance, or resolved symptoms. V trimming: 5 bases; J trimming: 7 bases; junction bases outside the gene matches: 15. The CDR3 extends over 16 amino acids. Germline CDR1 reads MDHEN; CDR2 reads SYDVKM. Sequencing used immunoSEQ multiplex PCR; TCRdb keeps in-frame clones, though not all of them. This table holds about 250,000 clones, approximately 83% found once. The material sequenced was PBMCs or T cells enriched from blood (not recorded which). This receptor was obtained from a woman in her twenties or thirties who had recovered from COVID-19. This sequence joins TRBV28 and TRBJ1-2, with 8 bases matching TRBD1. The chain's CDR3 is CASSPHPSRGPVGYTF. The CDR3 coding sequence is TGTGCCAGCAGTCCCCACCCCTCCAGGGGGCCAGTTGGCTACACCTTC.